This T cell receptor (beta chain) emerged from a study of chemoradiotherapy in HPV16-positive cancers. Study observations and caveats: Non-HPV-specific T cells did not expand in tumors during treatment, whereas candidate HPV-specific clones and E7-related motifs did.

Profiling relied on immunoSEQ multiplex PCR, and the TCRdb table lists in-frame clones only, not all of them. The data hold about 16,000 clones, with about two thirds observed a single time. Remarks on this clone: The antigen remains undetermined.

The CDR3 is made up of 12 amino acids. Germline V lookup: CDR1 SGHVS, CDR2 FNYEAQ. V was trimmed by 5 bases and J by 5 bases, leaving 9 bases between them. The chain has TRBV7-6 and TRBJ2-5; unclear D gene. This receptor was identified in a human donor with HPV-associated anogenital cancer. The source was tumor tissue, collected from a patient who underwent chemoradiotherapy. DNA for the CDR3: TGTGCCAGCAGCCAACCCCCGGAGACCCAGTACTTC. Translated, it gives CASSQPPETQYF.